This T cell receptor beta chain emerged from a study of T cell responses to AZD1222 COVID-19 vaccine. Study-wide results and limits: CD4 TCRs associated with vaccination spanned spike, dominating at 160-218 and 743-854. Donors were chiefly white British, with a greater number of females, and clonal diversity was perhaps underestimated. Two doses of AZD1222 preceded a rise in Spike-specific TCR breadth and depth. Reportedly, close to half of spike-specific TCRs are directed against unmutated variant regions.

Profiled with immunoSEQ multiplex PCR; TCRdb holds only in-frame clones, not every one. The table records about 120,000 clones, more than 80% of them present only once. CDR3 size: 12 residues. Trimming pared 0 bases from V and 10 bases from J, leaving 7 bases between. The germline CDR1 and CDR2 sequences are LGHDT and YNNKEL (reference sequence). For this clone: The antigen is not known.

This chain connects TRBV3-1 (or the pseudogene TRBV3-2) to TRBJ2-1, with D unclear. This clonotype originated in an adult in good health. Sequencing was performed on peripheral blood, taken on day 0 of AZD1222 vaccination. For the CDR3, the DNA is TGTGCCAGCAGCCAAGATACGAGGGAGCAGTTCTTC. Its protein is CASSQDTREQFF.